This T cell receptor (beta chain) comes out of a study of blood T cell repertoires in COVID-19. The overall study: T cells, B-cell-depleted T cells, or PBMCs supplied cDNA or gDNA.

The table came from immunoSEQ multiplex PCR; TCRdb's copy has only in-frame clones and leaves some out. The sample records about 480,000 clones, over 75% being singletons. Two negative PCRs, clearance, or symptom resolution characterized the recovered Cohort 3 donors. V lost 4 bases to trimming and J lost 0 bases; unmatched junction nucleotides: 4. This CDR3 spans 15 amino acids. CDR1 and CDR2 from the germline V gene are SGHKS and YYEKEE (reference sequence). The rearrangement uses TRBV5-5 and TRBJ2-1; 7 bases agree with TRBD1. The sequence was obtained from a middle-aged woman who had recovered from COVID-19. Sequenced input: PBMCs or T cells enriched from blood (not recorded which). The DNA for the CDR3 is TGTGCCAGCAGCGTCCGGGACAGCTCCTACAATGAGCAGTTCTTC. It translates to CASSVRDSSYNEQFF.